A selection of T cell receptor beta chains follows, all from one sample in a study of blood T cell repertoires in COVID-19. Method: immunoSEQ multiplex PCR; TCRdb's copy keeps in-frame clones and lacks some. Of about 150,000 clones in the sample, roughly 91% were seen once. Source material: peripheral blood. These receptors originate from a man in his sixties with active or convalescent COVID-19. Both conserved end residues are part of each CDR3.

j_call v_call cdr3_aa
TRBJ2-1 TRBV2 CASRSQRGGSNEQFF
TRBJ1-2 TRBV12-2 CASRLGGYRGARYGYTF
TRBJ2-7 TRBV19 CASSEQGASREQYF
TRBJ2-7 TRBV24-1 CATSDRGTPGEQYF
TRBJ1-4 TRBV7-6 CASSSWDNEKLFF
TRBJ1-1 TRBV11-2 CASSPSRAYTTEAFF
TRBJ1-2 TRBV6-5 CASTRQGIINGYTF
TRBJ2-7 TRBV7-2 CASSLDVGPTYEQYF
TRBJ2-7 TRBV7-9 CASSLAGDFGGTFAYEQYF
TRBJ1-3 TRBV5-4 CASSNRGGNTIYF
TRBJ1-4 TRBV27 CASSPRGRGEKLFF
TRBJ2-7 TRBV5-4 CASSLVPSGSYEQYF
TRBJ2-7 TRBV28 CASMGSTGLRRGEQYF
TRBJ1-6 TRBV28 CASSTDRAQRGSPLHF
TRBJ2-4 TRBV7-9 CASSLLDRENIQYF
TRBJ1-4 TRBV4-1 CASSQGGVNEKLFF
TRBJ2-1 TRBV5-1 CASSSTGTSAYNEQFF
TRBJ2-1 TRBV4-2 CASTPGTGGSGRVNSYNEQFF
TRBJ2-7 TRBV2 CASKNGTSGGHEQYF
TRBJ1-4 TRBV4-3 CASSRRTEANEKLFF
TRBJ2-1 TRBV7-3 CASSARQARSYNEQFF
TRBJ1-1 TRBV5-6 CASKYLGGGLGTEAFF